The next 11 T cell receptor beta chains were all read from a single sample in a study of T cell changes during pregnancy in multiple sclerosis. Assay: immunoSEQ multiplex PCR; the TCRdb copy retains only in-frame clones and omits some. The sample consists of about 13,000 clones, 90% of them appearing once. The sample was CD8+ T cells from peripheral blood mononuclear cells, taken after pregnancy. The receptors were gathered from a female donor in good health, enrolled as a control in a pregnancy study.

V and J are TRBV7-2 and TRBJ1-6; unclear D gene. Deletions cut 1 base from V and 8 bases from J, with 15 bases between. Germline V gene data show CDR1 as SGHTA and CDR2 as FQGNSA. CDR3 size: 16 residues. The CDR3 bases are TGTGCCAGCAGCTTAGGAGGAGGACGTGTGGATTCACCCCTCCACTTT. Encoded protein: CASSLGGGRVDSPLHF.

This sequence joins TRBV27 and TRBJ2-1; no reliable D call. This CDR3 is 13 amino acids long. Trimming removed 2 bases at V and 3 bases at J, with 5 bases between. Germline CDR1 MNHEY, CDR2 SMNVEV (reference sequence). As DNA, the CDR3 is TGTGCCAGCAGTTTAAACTTCTACAATGAGCAGTTCTTC. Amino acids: CASSLNFYNEQFF.

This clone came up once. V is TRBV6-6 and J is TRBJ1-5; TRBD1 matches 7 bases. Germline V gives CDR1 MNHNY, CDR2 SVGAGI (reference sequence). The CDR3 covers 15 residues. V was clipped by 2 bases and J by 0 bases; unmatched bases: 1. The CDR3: CASSYGTASNQPQHF. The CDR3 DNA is TGTGCCAGCAGTTACGGGACAGCTAGCAATCAGCCCCAGCATTTT.

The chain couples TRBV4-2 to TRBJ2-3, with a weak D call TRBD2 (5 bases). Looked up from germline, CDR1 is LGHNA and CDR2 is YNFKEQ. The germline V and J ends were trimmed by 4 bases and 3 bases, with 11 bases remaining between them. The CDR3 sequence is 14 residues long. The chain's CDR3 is CASSPGLGTDTQYF. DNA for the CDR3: TGTGCCAGCAGCCCAGGACTGGGAACAGATACGCAGTATTTT.

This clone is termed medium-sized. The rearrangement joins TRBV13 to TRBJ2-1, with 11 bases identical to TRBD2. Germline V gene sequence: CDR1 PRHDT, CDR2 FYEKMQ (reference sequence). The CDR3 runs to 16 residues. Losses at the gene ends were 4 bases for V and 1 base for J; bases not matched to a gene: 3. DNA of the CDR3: TGTGCCAGCAGCTCGGGACTAGCGGAGTCCTACAATGAGCAGTTCTTC. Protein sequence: CASSSGLAESYNEQFF.

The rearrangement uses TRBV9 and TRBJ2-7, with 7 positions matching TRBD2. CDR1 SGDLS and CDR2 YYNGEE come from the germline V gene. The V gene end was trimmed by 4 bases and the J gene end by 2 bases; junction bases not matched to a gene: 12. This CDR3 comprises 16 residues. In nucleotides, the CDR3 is TGTGCCAGCAGCCCAGACGGAAGCGGGGTTCCCTACGAGCAGTACTTC. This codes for CASSPDGSGVPYEQYF.

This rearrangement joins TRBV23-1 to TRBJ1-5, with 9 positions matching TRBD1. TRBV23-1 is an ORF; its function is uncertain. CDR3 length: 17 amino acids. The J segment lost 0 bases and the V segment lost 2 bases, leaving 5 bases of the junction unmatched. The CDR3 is CASSQGTGPYSNQPQHF. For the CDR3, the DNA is TGCGCCAGCAGTCAAGGGACAGGGCCGTATAGCAATCAGCCCCAGCATTTT.

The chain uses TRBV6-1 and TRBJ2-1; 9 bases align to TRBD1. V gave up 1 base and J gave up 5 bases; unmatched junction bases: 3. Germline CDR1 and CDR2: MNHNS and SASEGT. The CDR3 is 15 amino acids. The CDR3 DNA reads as TGTGCCAGCAGTGAAGATGGGACAGGGAACAATGAGCAGTTCTTC. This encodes CASSEDGTGNNEQFF.

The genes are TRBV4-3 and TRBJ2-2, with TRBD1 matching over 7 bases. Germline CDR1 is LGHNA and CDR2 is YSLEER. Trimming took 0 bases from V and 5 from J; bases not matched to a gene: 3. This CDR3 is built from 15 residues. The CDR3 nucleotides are TGCGCCAGCAGCCAAGATCCAGGGGGAACCGGGGAGCTGTTTTTT. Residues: CASSQDPGGTGELFF.

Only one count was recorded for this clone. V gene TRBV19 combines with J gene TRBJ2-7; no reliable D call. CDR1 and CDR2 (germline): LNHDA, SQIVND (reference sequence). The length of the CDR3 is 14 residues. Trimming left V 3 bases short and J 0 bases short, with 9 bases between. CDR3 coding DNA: TGTGCCAGTAGTATTGGGCCCCTCTCCTACGAGCAGTACTTC. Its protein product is CASSIGPLSYEQYF.

The CDR3, as DNA: TGCGCCAGCTCACCAGGGGGCGTGGGTGAAAAACTGTTTTTT. Translation gives CASSPGGVGEKLFF. The chain joins TRBV4-1 to TRBJ1-4; TRBD1 matches at 8 bases. This CDR3 comprises 14 residues. After removal of 8 bases from V and 7 bases from J, the junction contained 9 bases not matched to a gene. The V gene's germline CDR1 is MGHRA and CDR2 YSYEKL.